These 31 T cell receptor beta chains came from one sample sequenced in a study of tumor-infiltrating lymphocytes in primary liver carcinoma. Co-extracted RNA and DNA came from roughly 21-30 mg of unsorted bulk tissue. The researchers produced TCR beta cDNA from approximately 0.45 ug total RNA with a constant-region primer. Modified slightly, ARM-PCR produced TCR beta libraries over three nested multiplex PCR rounds. TRBV1-TRBV30 forward and Cbeta reverse primers drove the first two roughly 9-cycle rounds. TCRdb passed the multiplex PCR reads through MiXCR, listing each CDR3 protein once. The table records about 120,000 distinct CDR3 sequences, less than 75% of them present only once. Sample: tumor-adjacent normal liver tissue. Receptors originate from a woman aged 60-70 years with primary liver carcinoma and hepatitis B virus infection.

This chain connects TRBV27 to TRBJ2-7; 13 positions agree with TRBD2. With 6 bases clipped from V and 1 base from J, the junction kept 6 bases outside the gene matches. CDR1 and CDR2 (germline): MNHEY, SMNVEV (reference sequence). This CDR3 has 16 amino acids. The CDR3 bases are TGTGCCAGCAGCCAAGGACTAGCGGGAGTTTCCTACGAGCAGTACTTC. Translating gives CASSQGLAGVSYEQYF.

V is TRBV5-6 and J is TRBJ2-3; no clear D. V lost 5 bases and J lost 4, with 11 bases in between. The CDR3 has 13 residues. Per the germline V gene, CDR1 is SGHDT and CDR2 is YYEEEE. The CDR3 spells CASSAPGADTQYF. CDR3 DNA sequence: TGTGCCAGCAGTGCCCCAGGAGCAGATACGCAGTATTTT. Combining the CDR3 with reference TRBV5-6 and TRBJ2-3 gives the whole variable domain DAGVTQSPTHLIKTRGQQVTLRCSPKSGHDTVSWYQQALGQGPQFIFQYYEEEERQRGNFPDRFSGHQFPNYSSELNVNALLLGDSALYLCASSAPGADTQYFGPGTRLTVL.

Note on this clonotype: Its ends do not fully match the called genes, so a read error is possible. The rearrangement joins TRBV11-2 to TRBJ1-4; TRBD1 matches 10 bases. Germline V gene lookup returns CDR1 SGHAT and CDR2 FQNNGV. CDR3 size: 16 residues. CDR3 coding DNA: TGTGCCAGCAACTTAGATCGGGGGACAGGGGTTGGAAAACTGGTTTTT. It is translated as CASNLDRGTGVGKLVF.

About this clonotype itself: This sequence may be a read error, since a much larger clone differs from it by one base. The rearrangement uses TRBV30 and TRBJ2-1; TRBD2 might be the D (6 bases). Germline V gene sequence: CDR1 GTSNPN, CDR2 SVGIG (reference sequence). The CDR3 has 15 residues. Trimming took 3 bases from V and 6 from J, leaving 18 bases between them. The CDR3 loop is CAWSRGTGGLNEQFF. In nucleotides, the CDR3 is TGTGCCTGGAGCCGGGGGACTGGCGGGCTCAATGAGCAGTTCTTC.

In the case of this clonotype: Germline is not matched at one junction end, which may reflect a read error. The rearrangement uses TRBV6-5 and TRBJ2-3, with D perhaps TRBD2 (5 bases). Germline CDR1 reads MNHEY; CDR2 reads SVGAGI. The length of the CDR3 is 14 residues. The CDR3 region is CACSPSLRDGTQYF. CDR3 nucleotide sequence: TGTGCCTGCAGTCCTAGCCTTCGTGACGGTACTCAGTATTTT.

This clonotype showed up just a few times. This CDR3 fails to terminate in the conserved phenylalanine or tryptophan, so it likely reflects a read error. This chain connects TRBV6-2 or TRBV6-3 to TRBJ1-1, with a tentative D call TRBD1 (6 bases). Germline CDR1 and CDR2: MNHEY and SVGEGT. This CDR3 contains 14 residues. Trimming removed 4 bases from V and 6 bases from J, with 15 bases in between. CDR3: CASSFARGLAEAFL. DNA of the CDR3: TGTGCCAGCAGTTTTGCCAGGGGTTTGGCTGAAGCTTTCCTT.

The chain is built from TRBV5-4 and TRBJ2-2, with a weak D call TRBD2 (6 bases). The germline V gene has CDR1 SGHNT and CDR2 YYREEE (reference sequence). The CDR3 extends over 15 amino acids. V was trimmed by 0 bases and J by 6 bases, leaving 12 bases between them. This chain's CDR3 is CASSLAHKRAGELFF. CDR3 DNA sequence: TGTGCCAGCAGCTTGGCCCACAAGCGGGCCGGGGAGCTGTTTTTT.

Note on this clonotype: One junction end disagrees with the germline gene, perhaps due to a read error. This sequence joins TRBV6-5 and TRBJ2-3; possibly TRBD1 or TRBD2 for D (5 bases each). Per germline, CDR1 MNHEY and CDR2 SVGAGI. The CDR3 sequence is 16 residues long. The CDR3 DNA follows: TGTGCCAGCAGAGGCGGACTCAAGCCTTCAACAGGTACGCAGTATTTT. This sequence encodes CASRGGLKPSTGTQYF.

The genes are TRBV11-2 and TRBJ2-3, with D tentatively TRBD2 (6 bases). Germline values: CDR1 SGHAT, CDR2 FQNNGV. V was pared by 9 bases and J by 4 bases, with 26 bases between. The CDR3 extends over 17 amino acids. The CDR3 region is CARSTKREPLSADTQYF. CDR3 bases: TGTGCCAGAAGCACCAAACGGGAGCCATTAAGTGCAGATACGCAGTATTTT. Complete variable domain (other parts from reference TRBV11-2 and TRBJ2-3): EAGVAQSPRYKIIEKRQSVAFWCNPISGHATLYWYQQILGQGPKLLIQFQNNGVVDDSQLPKDRFSAERLKGVDSTLKIQPAKLEDSAVYLCARSTKREPLSADTQYFGPGTRLTVL.

The DNA for the CDR3 is TGCAGCATTAGTGGGCTACTGAGTGAGCAGTTCTTC. Translation: CSISGLLSEQFF. The V and J genes are TRBV29-1 and TRBJ2-1; D is unresolved. Germline-derived CDR1 and CDR2 are SQVTM and ANQGSEA. CDR3 length: 12 amino acids. Trimming took 8 bases from V and 9 from J, leaving 17 bases between them.

The rearrangement joins TRBV28 to TRBJ1-1; 9 bases agree with TRBD1. CDR1 is MDHEN and CDR2 is SYDVKM in the germline V gene. The CDR3 spans 16 residues. Losses at the gene ends were 4 bases for V and 4 bases for J; bases not matched to a gene: 10. This CDR3 reads CASSSGGTGLVTEAFF. In DNA, the CDR3 is TGTGCCAGCAGTTCGGGTGGGACAGGGCTGGTCACTGAAGCTTTCTTT.

A word on this clonotype: A much larger clonotype is one base distant, so this may be a read error. The chain is built from TRBV24-1 and TRBJ2-7; 9 bases align to TRBD1. The CDR3 is 16 residues long. Germline CDR1 KGHDR, CDR2 SFDVKD. The chain's CDR3 is CGTSDTGQGSSYEQYF. CDR3 DNA: TGTGGCACCAGTGACACTGGACAGGGGAGCTCCTACGAGCAGTACTTC.

The chain couples TRBV24-1 to TRBJ1-5; D uncertain. The CDR3 has 12 amino acids. The germline CDR1 and CDR2 sequences are KGHDR and SFDVKD. The ends were cut back, 1 base at V and 6 bases at J, with 3 bases in the middle. Here the CDR3 reads CATSDFSQPQHF. DNA for the CDR3: TGTGCCACCAGTGATTTCAGTCAGCCCCAGCATTTT.

This clonotype came up once. The chain links TRBV7-9 to TRBJ2-2; 12 positions match TRBD2. V lost 4 bases to trimming and J lost 1 base; unmatched junction nucleotides: 10. Germline-derived CDR1 and CDR2 are SEHNR and FQNEAQ (reference sequence). The CDR3 totals 19 residues. The CDR3 here is CASSSIRGLAGKNTGELFF. CDR3 sequence (DNA): TGTGCCAGCAGCTCGATTAGAGGACTAGCGGGAAAGAACACCGGGGAGCTGTTTTTT. Using reference TRBV7-9 and TRBJ2-2 for the parts outside the CDR3, the full variable domain is DTGVSQNPRHKITKRGQNVTFRCDPISEHNRLYWYRQTLGQGPEFLTYFQNEAQLEKSRLLSDRFSAERPKGSFSTLEIQRTEQGDSAMYLCASSSIRGLAGKNTGELFFGEGSRLTVL.

This clonotype has just a few counts. Mismatch with germline at one junction end may stem from a read error. The genes are TRBV5-1 and TRBJ2-7; no clear D. CDR1 is SGHRS, CDR2 YFSETQ, per germline. The CDR3 runs 15 residues. The CDR3 DNA is TGCGCCAACAGCTTGGCCTCGTACTTAACCTACGAGCAGTACTTC. It is translated as CANSLASYLTYEQYF.

Points on this clonotype: A read error may be the cause here, since a much bigger clone is one base away. This chain connects TRBV2 to TRBJ1-1; 7 nucleotides align to TRBD1. The junction had 9 bases not matched to a gene; V was cut back by 6 bases and J by 5 bases. Germline CDR1 is SNHLY and CDR2 is FYNNEI. CDR3 size: 14 residues. CDR3 coding DNA: TGTGCCAGCAGAGCCCAGGGGGTTTGGACTGAAGCTTTCTTT. It is translated as CASRAQGVWTEAFF.

This clonotype showed up many times. The chain combines TRBV12-3 or TRBV12-4 with TRBJ2-5, with 8 positions matching TRBD2. This CDR3 comprises 18 residues. V lost 5 bases and J lost 5; bases outside the gene matches: 19. The CDR3 spells CASSPLKAGVGRTETQYF. Here the CDR3 DNA reads TGTGCCAGCAGTCCCCTTAAAGCGGGGGTCGGGAGAACGGAGACCCAGTACTTC.

On this clonotype: An end of the junction differs from the germline gene, which may be a read error. The rearrangement uses TRBV11-1 and TRBJ2-5; D might be TRBD2 (5 bases). Germline CDR1 is SGHAT and CDR2 is FQDESV (reference sequence). The CDR3 length is 16 residues. CDR3 DNA sequence: TGTGCCAGCAGCTTAGAATTGGACGTCTCACTAGAGGCCCAGTACTTC. Translated, it gives CASSLELDVSLEAQYF.

Of note for this clonotype: A much larger clone differs by one base, so this may be a read error. This chain links TRBV10-2 with TRBJ2-1; D perhaps matches TRBD1 (6 bases). Germline-derived CDR1 and CDR2 are WSHSY and SAAADI. This CDR3 region has 13 residues. CDR3 DNA: TGCGCCAGCAGTGACAGGGGAAACAATAAGCAGTTCTTC. This encodes CASSDRGNNKQFF.

Many counts were recorded for this clonotype. V and J are TRBV28 and TRBJ1-5; a possible D gene is TRBD1 (6 bases). CDR1 and CDR2 (germline): MDHEN, SYDVKM. V was trimmed by 7 bases and J by 6 bases, leaving 13 bases between them. The CDR3 covers 13 residues. CDR3 in amino acids: CASTLGGFQPQHF. Written as DNA, the CDR3 is TGTGCCAGCACCCTCGGGGGCTTTCAGCCCCAGCATTTT.

The chain recombines TRBV6-5 with TRBJ2-5; the D gene could be TRBD1 or TRBD2 (5 bases each). This CDR3 spans 13 amino acids. The V and J ends lost 6 bases and 7 bases respectively, with 15 bases between them. Germline CDR1 reads MNHEY; CDR2 reads SVGAGI. CDR3 DNA: TGTGCCAGCAGGAATGGGGGAGAGGGGACCCAGTACTTC. It codes for CASRNGGEGTQYF.

With respect to this clonotype: The final CDR3 position lacks the conserved phenylalanine or tryptophan, pointing to a likely read error. V and J are TRBV11-2 and TRBJ2-1; TRBD2 matches 10 bases. Germline V gene lookup returns CDR1 SGHAT and CDR2 FQNNGV. Trimming cost V 5 bases and J 11 bases; bases outside gene matches: 12. This CDR3 has 15 residues. The DNA of the CDR3 is TGTGCCAGCAGCACACCGGGACTAGCGCAATTAAAGCAGTTCATC. Its protein is CASSTPGLAQLKQFI.

The V call is TRBV13, the J call TRBJ2-1; D possibly corresponds to TRBD2 (6 bases). Germline loops: CDR1 PRHDT, CDR2 FYEKMQ (reference sequence). The CDR3 runs to 16 residues. The V and J ends lost 3 bases and 5 bases respectively, with 17 bases between them. CDR3 sequence reads: CASSFPRTIGDNEQFF. For the CDR3, the DNA is TGTGCCAGCAGCTTCCCCCGGACTATCGGGGACAATGAGCAGTTCTTC.

On this clonotype itself: Being one base from a much bigger clone, this may be a read error. The chain has TRBV12-3 or TRBV12-4 and TRBJ1-2; 8 bases fit TRBD1. This CDR3 is built from 14 residues. The CDR3, as DNA: TGTGCCAGCAGGGACAGGGTTACTAACTATGGCTACATCTTC. Protein product: CASRDRVTNYGYIF.

Points on this clonotype: One junction end disagrees with the germline gene, perhaps due to a read error. This chain joins TRBV6-5 and TRBJ2-5; possibly TRBD1 or TRBD2 for D (5 bases each). From germline, CDR1 is MNHEY and CDR2 SVGAGI. The CDR3 extends over 14 amino acids. CDR3 sequence (DNA): TGTGCCATCAGGGATACTAGACGTCAAGAGACTCAGCACTTC. Translation gives CAIRDTRRQETQHF.

Details on this clonotype: A read error may account for a junction end that differs from germline. The gene calls are TRBV11-2 and TRBJ1-2; no firm D call. This CDR3 has 12 amino acids. Germline lookup yields CDR1 SGHAT and CDR2 FQNNGV. CDR3 DNA sequence: TGTGCCAGCAACTTATCCCAGGATGCCTACACCTTC. This codes for CASNLSQDAYTF.

The J gene is TRBJ2-3, the V gene TRBV29-1; D is perhaps TRBD1 (6 bases). The better agreement between TRBJ1-5 and the DNA end casts doubt on the J call. Germline V gene lookup returns CDR1 SQVTM and CDR2 ANQGSEA. The CDR3 runs to 14 residues. The CDR3 reads CSVEGGRGADTQHF. The DNA of the CDR3 is TGCAGCGTTGAAGGTGGCAGGGGAGCTGATACGCAGCATTTT.

On this clonotype: Here the CDR3 omits its conserved ending phenylalanine or tryptophan, so a read error is the likely source. The V gene is TRBV11-2, the J gene TRBJ2-1; D not certain. There are 18 residues in the CDR3. Germline V gene data show CDR1 as SGHAT and CDR2 as FQNNGV. V was shortened by 6 bases and J by 0 bases, with 21 bases between the two germline ends. The CDR3 spells CASRLTALSLSSYNEQFI. The CDR3 bases are TGTGCCAGCAGGTTAACAGCTCTCTCCCTGAGCTCCTACAATGAGCAGTTCATC.

This clonotype was recorded once. This may be a read error, as it is one base from a much larger clone. The gene calls are TRBV28 and TRBJ2-5; D gene uncertain. This CDR3 has 14 residues. Germline CDR1 is MDHEN and CDR2 is SYDVKM. This chain's CDR3 is CAISSWVRRETQYF. The CDR3 coding sequence is TGTGCCATCAGTTCTTGGGTCCGGCGGGAGACCCAGTACTTC. Full variable domain (outside the CDR3, taken from reference TRBV28 and TRBJ2-5): DVKVTQSSRYLVKRTGEKVFLECVQDMDHENMFWYRQDPGLGLRLIYFSYDVKMKEKGDIPEGYSVSREKKERFSLILESASTNQTSMYLCAISSWVRRETQYFGPGTRLLVL.

Remarks on this clonotype: A junction boundary mismatches the germline segment, possibly from a read error. The genes are TRBV12-3 or TRBV12-4 and TRBJ2-1; D unresolved. The CDR3 consists of 12 residues. DNA for the CDR3: TGTGCCAGCAGTCCCGAAAGCAATGAGCAGTTCTTT. Protein sequence: CASSPESNEQFF.

Concerning this clonotype itself: The final CDR3 position lacks the conserved phenylalanine or tryptophan, pointing to a likely read error. The V call is TRBV11-2, the J call TRBJ2-1; 10 bases are a match to TRBD2. CDR1 and CDR2 (germline): SGHAT, FQNNGV. This CDR3 is 17 amino acids long. Unmatched junction bases numbered 11, after V lost 1 base and J lost 8 bases. The CDR3 here is CASSLGPGSGRRDEQFS. The CDR3 DNA follows: TGTGCCAGCAGCTTAGGTCCGGGTAGCGGGAGGAGGGATGAGCAGTTCTCC.